A single sample is the source of the 32 T cell receptor beta chains below, sequenced in a study of T cell repertoires in cytomegalovirus infection (dated by TCRdb to the late 2010s). The listed sequencing device is Illumina HiSeq 1500. TCRdb ran its own pipeline on the public reads, namely fastp trimming at Q25 and MiXCR clone calling, and kept in-frame beta chains. Each entry merges the rows of one CDR3 protein and shows their most common DNA and genes. For this sample the table gives 180,000 or so distinct CDR3 sequences, of which about 17% were detected only once. The ten largest clonotypes hold roughly a quarter of the sample. Sequenced sample: CD8+ T cells from PBMCs. The receptors originated from a human donor in good health (CMV status not recorded). Some clones in this sample may be carry-over from other donors' samples.

This clonotype was observed a few times. The chain combines TRBV11-2 with TRBJ1-2, with D possibly matching TRBD1 (5 bases). Between the trimmed V and J ends, which lost 2 bases and 3 bases, there was a span of 10 bases. The CDR3 runs 14 residues. Germline V gene data show CDR1 as SGHAT and CDR2 as FQNNGV. The CDR3 region has the DNA TGTGCCAGCAGCTTATCGAGGGGCCACTATGGCTACACCTTC. Amino acid sequence: CASSLSRGHYGYTF. The full variable domain, its missing parts supplied by reference TRBV11-2 and TRBJ1-2, is EAGVAQSPRYKIIEKRQSVAFWCNPISGHATLYWYQQILGQGPKLLIQFQNNGVVDDSQLPKDRFSAERLKGVDSTLKIQPAKLEDSAVYLCASSLSRGHYGYTFGSGTRLTVV.

This clonotype was observed a few times. The CDR3 sequence is CATSRDFARGSTEAFF. The CDR3 DNA reads TGTGCCACCAGCAGAGATTTTGCTCGCGGCAGCACTGAAGCTTTCTTT. V is TRBV15 and J is TRBJ1-1; D is ambiguous. CDR1 LNHNV and CDR2 YYDKDF come from the germline V gene (reference sequence). CDR3 length: 16 amino acids. V lost 0 bases and J lost 4, with 15 bases in between.

The sample holds a few counts of this clonotype. The chain couples TRBV7-2 to TRBJ2-2, with D uncertain. V was shortened by 5 bases and J by 4 bases, with 5 bases between the two germline ends. Germline assignment: CDR1 SGHTA and CDR2 FQGNSA. The CDR3 has 12 amino acids. The CDR3 reads CASSRATGELFF. DNA for the CDR3: TGTGCCAGCAGCCGGGCCACCGGGGAGCTGTTTTTT.

This rearrangement joins TRBV11-2 to TRBJ2-7; D may be TRBD1 (5 bases). V was pared by 5 bases and J by 6 bases, with 20 bases between. The CDR3 has 15 amino acids. Per germline, CDR1 SGHAT and CDR2 FQNNGV. In DNA form, the CDR3 reads TGTGCCAGCAGCCAAATGAGCCCCTGGGGCTCCGAGCAGTACTTC. This sequence encodes CASSQMSPWGSEQYF.

This clonotype came up a few times. This chain connects TRBV7-9 to TRBJ2-4; D is unclear. Germline CDR1 SEHNR, CDR2 FQNEAQ (reference sequence). CDR3 length: 13 amino acids. Trimming took 1 base from V and 10 from J, leaving 11 bases between them. The CDR3 bases are TGTGCCAGCAGCTTAGGGCTTGGAGCTATTCAGTACTTC. It yields the protein CASSLGLGAIQYF.

The chain has TRBV7-6 and TRBJ2-7; D ambiguous. Germline V lookup: CDR1 SGHVS, CDR2 FNYEAQ. The CDR3 loop spans 13 amino acids. V dropped 5 bases and J dropped 6 bases, with 14 bases sitting between them. This CDR3 is CASSPSSLVEQYF. The CDR3 nucleotides are TGTGCCAGCAGCCCCAGCAGTCTAGTCGAGCAGTACTTC.

The chain couples TRBV11-2 to TRBJ2-7, with TRBD1 matching 7 bases. The CDR3 extends over 16 amino acids. J gave up 0 bases and V 1 base, and 6 bases lay outside the gene matches. In germline, CDR1 is SGHAT, CDR2 FQNNGV. In DNA, the CDR3 is TGTGCCAGCAGCTTAGGAGCCAGGGGGAGCTCCTACGAGCAGTACTTC. Its protein is CASSLGARGSSYEQYF.

This clonotype was detected a few times. V usage is TRBV6-6 and J usage is TRBJ2-7, with 7 bases fitting TRBD1. The CDR3 contains 13 residues. With 4 bases clipped from V and 1 base from J, the junction kept 1 base outside the gene matches. Germline V gene data show CDR1 as MNHNY and CDR2 as SVGAGI (reference sequence). This CDR3 reads CASSSDRSYEQYF. Written as DNA, the CDR3 is TGTGCCAGCAGTTCGGACAGGTCCTACGAGCAGTACTTC.

Here the CDR3 reads CASSFRDRARGEQYF. CDR3 DNA: TGTGCCAGCAGCTTCCGGGACAGGGCCCGCGGGGAGCAGTACTTC. The chain carries TRBV7-9 and TRBJ2-7, with 9 bases aligning to TRBD1. This CDR3 has 15 residues. The J segment lost 7 bases and the V segment lost 3 bases, leaving 10 bases of the junction unmatched. Germline lookup yields CDR1 SEHNR and CDR2 FQNEAQ (reference sequence).

This clonotype was observed a handful of times. The chain recombines TRBV10-3 with TRBJ2-5; 7 bases are shared with TRBD2. Germline values: CDR1 ENHRY, CDR2 SYGVKD. V lost 2 bases and J lost 2; bases outside the gene matches: 11. The CDR3 has 17 amino acids. CDR3 coding DNA: TGTGCCATCAGTGAGCTCTGGACTAGAGGGGTTCAAGAGACCCAGTACTTC. This sequence encodes CAISELWTRGVQETQYF.

As concerns this clonotype: Sequence at one end of the junction differs from germline and may be a read error. V and J are TRBV7-9 and TRBJ2-4; 8 bases line up with TRBD1. This CDR3 is 15 amino acids long. Germline V CDR1 and CDR2: SEHNR, FQNEAQ (reference sequence). CDR3 nucleotide sequence: TGTGCCAGCAGCGACAGGGGAGAGGGCAAAAACAGTCAGTACTTC. It yields the protein CASSDRGEGKNSQYF.

J is TRBJ1-2 and V is TRBV29-1; possibly TRBD1 for D (6 bases). The CDR3 runs 14 residues. V was pared by 1 base and J by 4 bases, with 13 bases between. Germline values: CDR1 SQVTM, CDR2 ANQGSEA. The DNA for the CDR3 is TGCAGCGTTGAAGGTGGGGGGCTTAGCTATGGCTACACCTTC. Protein product: CSVEGGGLSYGYTF.

This clonotype was seen a few times. The V gene is TRBV7-9, the J gene TRBJ2-3; D uncertain. Germline loops: CDR1 SEHNR, CDR2 FQNEAQ (reference sequence). The V end lost 8 bases, the J end lost 0 bases, and 12 bases lay between the germline ends. CDR3 length: 14 amino acids. Here the CDR3 reads CASGLKGSTDTQYF. The DNA of the CDR3 is TGTGCCAGCGGGTTAAAGGGCAGCACAGATACGCAGTATTTT.

This clonotype was seen more than once but under ten times. The chain couples TRBV27 to TRBJ2-1; D gene unclear. Germline-derived CDR1 and CDR2 are MNHEY and SMNVEV (reference sequence). Trimming cost V 5 bases and J 2 bases, with 7 bases left between them. The CDR3 loop spans 13 amino acids. CDR3 coding DNA: TGTGCCAGCAGTCTGAGTACCTACAATGAGCAGTTCTTC. It yields the protein CASSLSTYNEQFF.

This clonotype was seen more than once but under ten times. This chain links TRBV7-6 with TRBJ2-5; D tentatively fits TRBD1 or TRBD2 (6 bases each). Germline lookup yields CDR1 SGHVS and CDR2 FNYEAQ. V shed 3 bases and J shed 0 bases, with 17 bases lying between them. The length of the CDR3 is 17 residues. CDR3 coding DNA: TGTGCCAGCAGCTTTCCGCGGGACACCGAGTACCAAGAGACCCAGTACTTC. It yields the protein CASSFPRDTEYQETQYF.

This clonotype was seen only a few times. V and J are TRBV7-9 and TRBJ1-1; a weak D match, TRBD1 (6 bases). The CDR3 sequence is 17 residues long. Between the trimmed V and J ends, which lost 4 bases and 2 bases, there was a span of 20 bases. CDR1 and CDR2 from the germline V gene are SEHNR and FQNEAQ (reference sequence). CDR3 in amino acids: CASSYRDTPEGNTEAFF. The CDR3, as DNA: TGTGCCAGCAGCTACCGGGACACCCCCGAGGGAAACACTGAAGCTTTCTTT.

The chain joins TRBV14 to TRBJ2-5; 9 nucleotides match TRBD2. Germline-derived CDR1 and CDR2 are SGHDN and FVKESK. The CDR3 is made up of 17 amino acids. V gave up 0 bases and J gave up 4 bases; unmatched junction bases: 9. The CDR3 DNA sequence: TGTGCCAGCAGCCAAGATAGGAGAGCGGGGGGAAGAGAGACCCAGTACTTC. This encodes CASSQDRRAGGRETQYF.

This clonotype came up many times. The rearrangement uses TRBV7-2 and TRBJ1-2, with D tentatively TRBD1 (6 bases). Germline loops: CDR1 SGHTA, CDR2 FQGNSA. CDR3 size: 13 residues. Trimming stripped 1 base from V and 5 bases from J, with 8 bases between. In DNA form, the CDR3 reads TGTGCCAGCAGCTTAGGGACAGCGTATGGCTACACCTTC. It yields the protein CASSLGTAYGYTF.

The sample holds many counts of this clonotype. The J gene is TRBJ2-3, the V gene TRBV7-2; TRBD2 aligns across 7 bases. The CDR3 runs 16 residues. CDR1 is SGHTA, CDR2 FQGNSA, per germline. V lost 0 bases to trimming and J lost 3 bases; unmatched junction nucleotides: 6. The CDR3 is CASSLAGGGETDTQYF. The CDR3 DNA follows: TGTGCCAGCAGCTTAGCCGGCGGGGGAGAAACAGATACGCAGTATTTT.

The chain links TRBV11-2 to TRBJ2-2; D might be TRBD1 or TRBD2, each matching 6 bases. Germline assignment: CDR1 SGHAT and CDR2 FQNNGV. Trimming pared 2 bases from V and 4 bases from J, leaving 14 bases between. The CDR3 is made up of 16 amino acids. The CDR3 DNA reads TGTGCCAGCAGCTTATCATCTGGGGGGCGCACCGGGGAGCTGTTTTTT. Protein: CASSLSSGGRTGELFF.

The rearrangement joins TRBV7-3 to TRBJ2-5, with 7 bases that match TRBD2. Germline V CDR1 and CDR2: SGHTA, FQGTGA. The CDR3 sequence is 15 residues long. V trimming: 2 bases; J trimming: 1 base; junction bases outside the gene matches: 4. CDR3 in amino acids: CASSLWGGGQETQYF. The DNA for the CDR3 is TGTGCCAGCAGCTTATGGGGGGGGGGCCAAGAGACCCAGTACTTC.

This clonotype appeared a few times. The genes are TRBV27 and TRBJ2-5; possible D gene TRBD2, 6 bases. The germline gives CDR1 MNHEY, CDR2 SMNVEV (reference sequence). Trimming stripped 2 bases from V and 2 bases from J, with 12 bases between. This CDR3 is 15 amino acids long. CDR3 amino acids: CASSLASDYQETQYF. Here the CDR3 DNA reads TGTGCCAGCAGTTTAGCCTCGGACTATCAAGAGACCCAGTACTTC.

This clonotype was detected only a few times. The V call is TRBV7-8, the J call TRBJ2-2; maybe TRBD1 (6 bases). The CDR3 covers 16 residues. V was pared by 2 bases and J by 3 bases, with 13 bases between. Germline V gene lookup returns CDR1 SGHVS and CDR2 FQNEAQ. The CDR3 DNA reads as TGTGCCAGCAGCTTAACGGGGCCAGGGGACACCGGGGAGCTGTTTTTT. As protein: CASSLTGPGDTGELFF.

This clonotype has a handful of counts. The chain links TRBV7-9 to TRBJ2-4; D is possibly TRBD2 (5 bases). V lost 4 bases and J lost 3, with 10 bases in between. The V gene's germline CDR1 is SEHNR and CDR2 FQNEAQ (reference sequence). The CDR3 has 14 amino acids. The CDR3 nucleotides read TGTGCCAGCAGCTCCGGTCGGGACAAAAACATTCAGTACTTC. Encoded protein: CASSSGRDKNIQYF.

Remarks on this clonotype: Mismatch with germline at one junction end may stem from a read error. The rearrangement joins TRBV7-7 to TRBJ2-5, with TRBD2 matching 12 bases. Germline V gives CDR1 SSHAT, CDR2 FNYEAQ (reference sequence). The CDR3 has 16 amino acids. CDR3 coding DNA: TGTGCTAGCAGCCCGGGGACTAGCGGGCCCTTTAGGACCCAGTACTTC. Amino acid sequence: CASSPGTSGPFRTQYF.

The V call is TRBV30, the J call TRBJ2-5, with 13 bases lining up with TRBD2. Unmatched junction bases numbered 10, after V lost 3 bases and J lost 0 bases. The CDR3 spans 18 residues. Germline CDR1 and CDR2: GTSNPN and SVGIG (reference sequence). CDR3 nucleotide sequence: TGTGCCTGGAGGGGTTGGACTAGCGGGGGAAAGTACCAAGAGACCCAGTACTTC. It encodes CAWRGWTSGGKYQETQYF.

This clonotype appeared a few times. The V and J genes are TRBV28 and TRBJ1-4, with a tentative D call TRBD1 (6 bases). The CDR3 loop spans 15 amino acids. Between the trimmed V and J ends, which lost 7 bases and 8 bases, there was a span of 20 bases. From germline, CDR1 is MDHEN and CDR2 SYDVKM. Here the CDR3 DNA reads TGTGCCAGCACCAACCAACAGGGTCGTAGGGAAAAACTGTTTTTT. It translates to CASTNQQGRREKLFF.

The rearrangement links TRBV6-2 or TRBV6-3 to TRBJ2-5; 8 nucleotides agree with TRBD1. V trimming: 5 bases; J trimming: 5 bases; junction bases outside the gene matches: 10. Germline V lookup: CDR1 MNHEY, CDR2 SVGEGT. The CDR3 is 15 amino acids. Here the CDR3 reads CASSTRRTGYETQYF. CDR3 nucleotide sequence: TGTGCCAGCAGTACTCGTCGGACAGGGTACGAGACCCAGTACTTC.

The sample holds a few counts of this clonotype. This chain uses TRBV7-9 with TRBJ2-7; the D gene is possibly TRBD2 (5 bases). Per the germline V gene, CDR1 is SEHNR and CDR2 is FQNEAQ (reference sequence). The length of the CDR3 is 15 residues. V was cut by 2 bases and J by 3 bases, with 14 bases left in between. CDR3 bases: TGTGCCAGCAGCTTACCCGTGGGAGTCAGCTACGAGCAGTACTTC. Protein sequence: CASSLPVGVSYEQYF.

This clonotype occurred a few times. The chain carries TRBV6-2 or TRBV6-3 and TRBJ2-2; unclear D gene. CDR3 length equals 13 residues. Germline V lookup: CDR1 MNHEY, CDR2 SVGEGT. Trimming removed 5 bases from V and 7 bases from J, with 11 bases in between. The CDR3 reads CASSVRPNGELFF. CDR3 bases: TGTGCCAGCAGTGTAAGGCCGAACGGGGAGCTGTTTTTT.

The V call is TRBV7-3, the J call TRBJ2-7, with 14 bases lining up with TRBD2. Germline V CDR1 and CDR2: SGHTA, FQGTGA. Losses at the gene ends were 5 bases for V and 2 bases for J; bases not matched to a gene: 2. The CDR3 loop spans 15 amino acids. CDR3 in amino acids: CASSPTSGGAYEQYF. The CDR3 nucleotides read TGTGCCAGCAGCCCGACTAGCGGGGGGGCCTACGAGCAGTACTTC.

This clonotype was counted only a few times. The CDR3, as DNA: TGTGCCAGCAGCTTAGTTCGGGGCAGAGAAGCTTTCTTT. This gives the protein CASSLVRGREAFF. The chain has TRBV7-6 and TRBJ1-1; D is possibly TRBD1 (5 bases). Trimming shortened V by 1 base and J by 8 bases, and 11 bases separated the two germline ends. From germline, CDR1 is SGHVS and CDR2 FNYEAQ. This CDR3 comprises 13 residues.